This TCR beta chain was recovered during a study of PD-L1 blockade in urothelial cancer. Locally advanced or metastatic urothelial carcinoma affected all patients. Points on this clone: No antigen is known for it.

Trimming took 2 bases from V and 5 from J, leaving 14 bases between them. The germline gives CDR1 SGHKS, CDR2 YYEKEE (reference sequence). There are 15 residues in the CDR3. Whole-study findings and limits: Better survival was predicted by below-median pretreatment blood TCR clonality.

PCRs each included synthetic TCR analog templates spiked in. Here immunoSEQ multiplex PCR was the method, and the copy in TCRdb shows in-frame clones only, minus some. The data contain 35,000 or so clones, around 88% of them singletons. The sequences come from PBMCs, collected around atezolizumab (anti-PD-L1) treatment. This TCR was sampled from a man in his fifties or sixties with urothelial cancer. The gene calls are TRBV5-5 and TRBJ2-1, with D possibly TRBD2 on 6 matching bases. The CDR3 nucleotides are TGTGCCAGCAGCTTAAGGGTCGGGGGAGACAATGAGCAGTTCTTC. This encodes CASSLRVGGDNEQFF.